This TCR beta chain was recorded in a study of cytomegalovirus exposure and HLA in healthy donors. Findings and limits, study-wide: In vitro, three CMV-associated chains proved specific for CMV antigens. Most sequenced TCRs were rare (though some public TCRs occurred in many donors). Reported results showed that the classifier diagnosed cytomegalovirus status with high specificity and sensitivity. In the 130 or so validation repertoires, a later analysis found that first-cohort TCR clusters tended to co-occur.

The data were produced by immunoSEQ multiplex PCR, yet TCRdb's version contains in-frame clones alone and is incomplete. This table holds approximately 150,000 clones, less than 95% found once. The ends lost 6 bases at V and 4 bases at J; junction bases unmatched: 5. This CDR3 comprises 15 residues. Per germline, CDR1 MRHNA and CDR2 SNTAGT. As to this clone: Antigen unknown.

V and J are TRBV6-4 and TRBJ2-1, with 11 bases identical to TRBD2. The material sequenced was PBMCs. This TCR was sampled from a woman between 18 and 29 years old in good health and CMV-seropositive. CDR3 loop: CASSVLAGAYNEQFF. The CDR3 DNA is TGTGCCAGCAGCGTACTAGCGGGAGCGTACAATGAGCAGTTCTTC.